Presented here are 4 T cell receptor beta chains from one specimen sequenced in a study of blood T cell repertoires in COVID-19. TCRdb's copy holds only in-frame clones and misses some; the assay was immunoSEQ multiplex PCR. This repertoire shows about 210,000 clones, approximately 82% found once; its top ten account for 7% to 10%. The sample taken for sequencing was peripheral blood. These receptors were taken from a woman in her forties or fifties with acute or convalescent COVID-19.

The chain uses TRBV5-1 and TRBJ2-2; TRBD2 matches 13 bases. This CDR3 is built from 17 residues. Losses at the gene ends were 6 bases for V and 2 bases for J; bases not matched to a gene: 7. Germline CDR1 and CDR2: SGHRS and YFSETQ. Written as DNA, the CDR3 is TGCGCCAGCAACCTGGGACTAGCGGGACTTAACACCGGGGAGCTGTTTTTT. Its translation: CASNLGLAGLNTGELFF.

CDR3 amino acids: CASNPGNPGNTIYF. The CDR3 bases are TGTGCCAGCAACCCAGGGAACCCTGGAAACACCATATATTTT. This chain uses TRBV10-3 with TRBJ1-3, with a weak D call TRBD1 (5 bases). The V and J ends lost 10 bases and 2 bases respectively, with 15 bases between them. The CDR3 length is 14 residues. From germline, CDR1 is ENHRY and CDR2 SYGVKD.

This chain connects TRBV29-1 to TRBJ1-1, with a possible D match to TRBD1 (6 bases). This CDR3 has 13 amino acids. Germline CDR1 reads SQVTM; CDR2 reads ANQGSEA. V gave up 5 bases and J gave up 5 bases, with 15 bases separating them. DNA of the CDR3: TGCAGCGTTTGGGGCAGGGGCTTTACTGAAGCTTTCTTT. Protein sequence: CSVWGRGFTEAFF.

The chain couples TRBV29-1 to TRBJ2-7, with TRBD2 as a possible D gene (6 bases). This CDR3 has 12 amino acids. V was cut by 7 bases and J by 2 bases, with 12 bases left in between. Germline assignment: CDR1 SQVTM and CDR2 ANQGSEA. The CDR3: CSARAGAYEQYF. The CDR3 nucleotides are TGCAGCGCTAGAGCGGGTGCCTACGAGCAGTACTTC.